The 25 T cell receptor beta chains below all came from one sample that was sequenced in a study of radiotherapy plus CTLA-4 blockade in lung cancer. Measured with immunoSEQ multiplex PCR; TCRdb has only the in-frame clones, and not every one. The sample contains about 95,000 clones, approximately 78% of which appear only once. Sequenced here: peripheral blood, sampled from a patient treated with radiotherapy plus ipilimumab. All receptors derive from a human donor with non-small cell lung cancer who had a partial response to radiotherapy plus ipilimumab.

CDR3 coding DNA: TGTGCCTGGAGTCGCGGGAGATGGAACGAGCAGTACTTC. Amino acid sequence: CAWSRGRWNEQYF. The chain is built from TRBV30 and TRBJ2-7, with 7 bases aligning to TRBD2. This CDR3 comprises 13 residues. V lost 2 bases to trimming and J lost 5 bases; unmatched junction nucleotides: 6. Germline V lookup: CDR1 GTSNPN, CDR2 SVGIG (reference sequence).

V and J are TRBV5-1 and TRBJ2-1; 9 nucleotides line up with TRBD1. V shed 3 bases and J 6 bases; nucleotides not matched to a gene: 13. The CDR3 loop spans 17 amino acids. Germline V lookup: CDR1 SGHRS, CDR2 YFSETQ. CDR3 sequence: CASSWTRDREIGNEQFF. The DNA of the CDR3 is TGCGCCAGCAGCTGGACTCGGGACAGGGAAATCGGCAATGAGCAGTTCTTC.

The chain joins TRBV29-1 to TRBJ2-1; 10 nucleotides align to TRBD1. The CDR3 contains 19 residues. Trimming removed 1 base from V and 4 bases from J; junction bases left unmatched: 16. Germline values: CDR1 SQVTM, CDR2 ANQGSEA. CDR3 in DNA: TGCAGCGTTGAAGGAACCTTAGGGGACAGGGGAGTTAGGTACAATGAGCAGTTCTTC. Protein sequence: CSVEGTLGDRGVRYNEQFF.

By sample share, this clone is medium-sized. This chain links TRBV2 with TRBJ1-5; D is unclear. Trimming stripped 7 bases from V and 2 bases from J, with 9 bases between. Germline CDR1 and CDR2: SNHLY and FYNNEI. CDR3 length: 13 amino acids. The CDR3 sequence is CASKSVGNQPQHF. Here the CDR3 DNA reads TGTGCCAGCAAGAGTGTGGGCAATCAGCCCCAGCATTTT.

The rearrangement links TRBV7-6 to TRBJ2-3; no definite D call. V was shortened by 5 bases and J by 0 bases, with 12 bases between the two germline ends. The CDR3 is 15 residues long. CDR1 is SGHVS, CDR2 FNYEAQ, per germline. The CDR3: CASSQNAQSTDTQYF. The CDR3 nucleotides read TGTGCCAGCAGCCAAAACGCCCAGAGCACAGATACGCAGTATTTT.

This clone turned up a few times. This rearrangement joins TRBV4-1 to TRBJ2-7, with 9 bases identical to TRBD2. CDR3 length equals 15 residues. Germline-derived CDR1 and CDR2 are MGHRA and YSYEKL. J was trimmed by 2 bases and V by 3 bases; bases with no gene match: 5. This chain's CDR3 is CASSQPTSGAYEQYF. In nucleotides, the CDR3 is TGCGCCAGCAGCCAGCCGACTAGCGGAGCCTACGAGCAGTACTTC.

V is TRBV7-9 and J is TRBJ2-3, with a possible D match to TRBD2 (6 bases). This CDR3 comprises 18 residues. Trimming took off 5 bases at V and 2 bases at J, with 23 bases between the two ends. Germline values: CDR1 SEHNR, CDR2 FQNEAQ (reference sequence). This chain's CDR3 is CASSLRLVLAGNTDTQYF. The CDR3 DNA follows: TGTGCCAGCAGCCTACGCTTGGTTTTGGCGGGGAACACAGATACGCAGTATTTT.

This clone appeared a few times. V is TRBV5-1 and J is TRBJ2-1; 11 bases align to TRBD2. CDR1 SGHRS and CDR2 YFSETQ come from the germline V gene. The CDR3 has 15 residues. V was clipped by 0 bases and J by 5 bases; unmatched bases: 1. CDR3 amino acids: CASSLVAGGNNEQFF. For the CDR3, the DNA is TGCGCCAGCAGCTTGGTAGCGGGAGGGAACAATGAGCAGTTCTTC.

This rearrangement joins TRBV2 to TRBJ1-4, with D unresolved. CDR3 length: 12 residues. The germline V gene encodes CDR1 SNHLY and CDR2 FYNNEI. The V gene lost 4 bases and the J gene lost 4 bases, with 4 bases spanning the gap. For the CDR3, the DNA is TGTGCCAGCAGTGTTCTTAATGAAAAACTGTTTTTT. It encodes CASSVLNEKLFF. Variable domain in full (rest from reference TRBV2 and TRBJ1-4): EPEVTQTPSHQVTQMGQEVILRCVPISNHLYFYWYRQILGQKVEFLVSFYNNEISEKSEIFDDQFSVERPDGSNFTLKIRSTKLEDSAMYFCASSVLNEKLFFGSGTQLSVL.

This chain connects TRBV11-2 to TRBJ2-1; 14 positions agree with TRBD2. The J segment lost 4 bases and the V segment lost 4 bases, leaving 9 bases of the junction unmatched. This CDR3 comprises 18 residues. Germline lookup yields CDR1 SGHAT and CDR2 FQNNGV. The DNA of the CDR3 is TGTGCCAGCAGCTCCGGGACTAGCGGGAGTTTAGGATACAATGAGCAGTTCTTC. Its protein is CASSSGTSGSLGYNEQFF. The full variable domain, in which reference TRBV11-2 and TRBJ2-1 provide the parts outside the CDR3, is EAGVAQSPRYKIIEKRQSVAFWCNPISGHATLYWYQQILGQGPKLLIQFQNNGVVDDSQLPKDRFSAERLKGVDSTLKIQPAKLEDSAVYLCASSSGTSGSLGYNEQFFGPGTRLTVL.

The chain links TRBV4-1 to TRBJ2-3; 11 positions match TRBD2. With 1 base clipped from V and 5 bases from J, the junction kept 5 bases outside the gene matches. The CDR3 contains 16 residues. Looked up from germline, CDR1 is MGHRA and CDR2 is YSYEKL. CDR3 bases: TGCGCCAGCAGCCAAGGGACTAGCGGGTTCGGAGATACGCAGTATTTT. This codes for CASSQGTSGFGDTQYF.

This chain links TRBV7-9 with TRBJ2-7; TRBD2 aligns across 11 bases. The J segment lost 2 bases and the V segment lost 1 base, leaving 4 bases of the junction unmatched. CDR3 size: 16 residues. CDR1 SEHNR and CDR2 FQNEAQ come from the germline V gene (reference sequence). Here the CDR3 DNA reads TGTGCCAGCAGCTTAGGAACTAGCGGGAGAACCTACGAGCAGTACTTC. The encoded protein is CASSLGTSGRTYEQYF.

This clone came up once. The chain uses TRBV7-3 and TRBJ2-3; the D is unclear. Germline CDR1 SGHTA, CDR2 FQGTGA. This CDR3 contains 14 residues. V was pared by 0 bases and J by 1 base, with 5 bases between. In nucleotides, the CDR3 is TGTGCCAGCAGCTTAACAGCCCGCACAGATACGCAGTATTTT. It is translated as CASSLTARTDTQYF.

V usage is TRBV5-1 and J usage is TRBJ2-7; 7 bases are a match to TRBD1. Losses at the gene ends were 4 bases for V and 0 bases for J; bases not matched to a gene: 7. Looked up from germline, CDR1 is SGHRS and CDR2 is YFSETQ. The length of the CDR3 is 15 residues. CDR3 amino acids: CASSDGTANSYEQYF. The CDR3, as DNA: TGCGCCAGCAGCGACGGGACAGCGAACTCCTACGAGCAGTACTTC.

The rearrangement joins TRBV6-1 to TRBJ2-1, with D possibly matching TRBD2 (5 bases). CDR1 is MNHNS and CDR2 is SASEGT in the germline V gene. The CDR3 spans 14 residues. Deletions cut 4 bases from V and 1 base from J, with 8 bases between. The CDR3, as DNA: TGTGCCAGCAGTGGTACTAGATCCTACAATGAGCAGTTCTTC. Amino acids: CASSGTRSYNEQFF.

This sequence joins TRBV2 and TRBJ1-4; the match to TRBD1 covers 7 bases. The CDR3 runs to 14 residues. CDR1 is SNHLY, CDR2 FYNNEI, per germline. V trimming: 6 bases; J trimming: 6 bases; junction bases outside the gene matches: 7. DNA of the CDR3: TGTGCCAGCAGCAAGACAGGGTTCGATGAAAAACTGTTTTTT. It is translated as CASSKTGFDEKLFF. Full variable domain (outside the CDR3, taken from reference TRBV2 and TRBJ1-4): EPEVTQTPSHQVTQMGQEVILRCVPISNHLYFYWYRQILGQKVEFLVSFYNNEISEKSEIFDDQFSVERPDGSNFTLKIRSTKLEDSAMYFCASSKTGFDEKLFFGSGTQLSVL.

The V gene is TRBV29-1, the J gene TRBJ2-1; D call uncertain. V lost 4 bases, J lost 0 bases, and 7 bases lay in between. The CDR3 length is 13 residues. Germline CDR1 is SQVTM and CDR2 is ANQGSEA. The CDR3 sequence: CSVVADSYNEQFF. The CDR3, as DNA: TGCAGCGTTGTGGCGGACTCCTACAATGAGCAGTTCTTC.

As regards this clone: Other DNA sequences in the same sample also yield this CDR3. The chain combines TRBV28 with TRBJ1-1; the D gene is possibly TRBD1 (5 bases). CDR3 size: 14 residues. V was shortened by 1 base and J by 4 bases, with 10 bases between the two germline ends. From germline, CDR1 is MDHEN and CDR2 SYDVKM. The DNA for the CDR3 is TGTGCCAGCAGTTTATTAGGGGCTGGCACTGAAGCTTTCTTT. Its protein is CASSLLGAGTEAFF.

The rearrangement uses TRBV7-3 and TRBJ2-3; the D gene is possibly TRBD1 (5 bases). V lost 5 bases and J 0 bases, leaving 9 bases between the germline ends. Per the germline V gene, CDR1 is SGHTA and CDR2 is FQGTGA. The CDR3 loop spans 14 amino acids. CDR3 DNA: TGTGCCAGCAGCCCAGACAGTAGCACAGATACGCAGTATTTT. It is translated as CASSPDSSTDTQYF.

The chain employs TRBV13 and TRBJ1-4, with 8 bases identical to TRBD1. V shed 4 bases and J 5 bases; nucleotides not matched to a gene: 12. There are 17 residues in the CDR3. From germline, CDR1 is PRHDT and CDR2 FYEKMQ (reference sequence). The CDR3 coding sequence is TGTGCCAGCAGCTGGACAGGGCGAATGGAAGAGAATGAAAAACTGTTTTTT. Translated: CASSWTGRMEENEKLFF.

This chain joins TRBV9 and TRBJ2-3; 13 nucleotides agree with TRBD2. CDR1 SGDLS and CDR2 YYNGEE come from the germline V gene. CDR3 length: 17 residues. The ends lost 3 bases at V and 4 bases at J; junction bases unmatched: 8. This CDR3 reads CASSARTSGRGADTQYF. In DNA form, the CDR3 reads TGTGCCAGCAGCGCTCGGACTAGCGGGAGAGGGGCAGATACGCAGTATTTT.

This CDR3 reads CASSQFPGQGHEQYF. CDR3 bases: TGTGCCAGCTCACAATTTCCGGGACAGGGGCACGAGCAGTACTTC. The V and J genes are TRBV18 and TRBJ2-7; 10 nucleotides agree with TRBD1. In germline, CDR1 is KGHSH, CDR2 LQKENI. Trimming cost V 4 bases and J 5 bases; bases outside gene matches: 8. The CDR3 is 15 residues long.

V and J are TRBV5-1 and TRBJ1-4; 9 bases line up with TRBD1. Germline assignment: CDR1 SGHRS and CDR2 YFSETQ. The CDR3 is 14 amino acids. V gave up 4 bases and J gave up 7 bases; unmatched junction bases: 5. CDR3 sequence reads: CASSPGQGTEKLFF. The DNA of the CDR3 is TGCGCCAGCAGCCCGGGACAGGGTACTGAAAAACTGTTTTTT. The full variable domain, in which reference TRBV5-1 and TRBJ1-4 provide the parts outside the CDR3, is KAGVTQTPRYLIKTRGQQVTLSCSPISGHRSVSWYQQTPGQGLQFLFEYFSETQRNKGNFPGRFSGRQFSNSRSEMNVSTLELGDSALYLCASSPGQGTEKLFFGSGTQLSVL.

The chain links TRBV19 to TRBJ1-4, with 8 positions matching TRBD1. J gave up 5 bases and V 5 bases, and 22 bases lay outside the gene matches. This CDR3 spans 20 amino acids. Germline CDR1 LNHDA, CDR2 SQIVND (reference sequence). CDR3 bases: TGTGCCAGTAGTCCCACGCTTCCGGGACAGGTCATCCGGAGCAATGAAAAACTGTTTTTT. It codes for CASSPTLPGQVIRSNEKLFF.

This clone has a single count. This rearrangement joins TRBV30 to TRBJ2-7, with 7 nucleotides matching TRBD2. V was pared by 3 bases and J by 6 bases, with 5 bases of the junction left unmatched. CDR1 and CDR2 (germline): GTSNPN, SVGIG (reference sequence). The CDR3 is 12 residues long. The CDR3, as DNA: TGTGCCTGGAGGTACGGGAGGAGCGAGCAGTACTTC. Its protein is CAWRYGRSEQYF.